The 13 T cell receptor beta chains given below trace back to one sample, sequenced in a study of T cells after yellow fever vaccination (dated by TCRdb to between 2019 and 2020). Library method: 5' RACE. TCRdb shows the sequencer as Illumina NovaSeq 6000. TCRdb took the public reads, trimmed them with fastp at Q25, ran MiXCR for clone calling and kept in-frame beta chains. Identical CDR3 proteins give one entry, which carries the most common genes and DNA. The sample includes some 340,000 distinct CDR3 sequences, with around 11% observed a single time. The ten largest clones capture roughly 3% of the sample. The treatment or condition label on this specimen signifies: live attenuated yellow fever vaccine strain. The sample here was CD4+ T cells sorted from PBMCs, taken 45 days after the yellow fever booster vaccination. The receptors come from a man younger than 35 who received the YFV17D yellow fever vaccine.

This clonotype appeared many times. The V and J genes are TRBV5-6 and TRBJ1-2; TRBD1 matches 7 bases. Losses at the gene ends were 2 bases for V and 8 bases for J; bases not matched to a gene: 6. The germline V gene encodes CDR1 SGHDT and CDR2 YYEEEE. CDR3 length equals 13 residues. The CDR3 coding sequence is TGTGCCAGCAGCTTTGACAGGGCAGAGGGCTACACCTTC. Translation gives CASSFDRAEGYTF.

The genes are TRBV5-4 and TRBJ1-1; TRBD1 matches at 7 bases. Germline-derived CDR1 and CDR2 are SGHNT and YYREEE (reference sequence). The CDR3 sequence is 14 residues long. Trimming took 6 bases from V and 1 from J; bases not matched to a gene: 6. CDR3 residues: CASTPGQRNTEAFF. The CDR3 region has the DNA TGTGCCAGCACCCCGGGACAGCGGAACACTGAAGCTTTCTTT.

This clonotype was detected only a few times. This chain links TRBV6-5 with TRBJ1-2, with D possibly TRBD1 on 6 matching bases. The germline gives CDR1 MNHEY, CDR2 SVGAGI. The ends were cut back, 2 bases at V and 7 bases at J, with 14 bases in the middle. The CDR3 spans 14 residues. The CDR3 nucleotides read TGTGCCAGCAGTTACAGGCAGGGGACCTTTGGCTACACCTTC. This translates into CASSYRQGTFGYTF.

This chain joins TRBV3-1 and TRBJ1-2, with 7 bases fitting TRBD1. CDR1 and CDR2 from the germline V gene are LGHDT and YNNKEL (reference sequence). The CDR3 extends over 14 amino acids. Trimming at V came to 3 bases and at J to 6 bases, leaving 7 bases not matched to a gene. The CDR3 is CASSHRRGSHGYTF. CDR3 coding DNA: TGTGCCAGCAGCCATCGCAGGGGGTCGCATGGCTACACCTTC.

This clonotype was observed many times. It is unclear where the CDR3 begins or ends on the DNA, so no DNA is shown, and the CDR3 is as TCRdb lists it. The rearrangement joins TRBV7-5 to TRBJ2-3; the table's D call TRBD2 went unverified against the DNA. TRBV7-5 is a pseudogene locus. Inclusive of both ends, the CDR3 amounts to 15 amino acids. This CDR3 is CISVPEASPPDTQYF.

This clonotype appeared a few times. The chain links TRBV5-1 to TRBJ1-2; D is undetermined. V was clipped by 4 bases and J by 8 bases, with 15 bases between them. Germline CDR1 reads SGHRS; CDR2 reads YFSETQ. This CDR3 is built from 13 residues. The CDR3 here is CASSLGRSDGYTF. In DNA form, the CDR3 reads TGCGCCAGCAGCCTCGGACGAAGCGACGGCTACACCTTC.

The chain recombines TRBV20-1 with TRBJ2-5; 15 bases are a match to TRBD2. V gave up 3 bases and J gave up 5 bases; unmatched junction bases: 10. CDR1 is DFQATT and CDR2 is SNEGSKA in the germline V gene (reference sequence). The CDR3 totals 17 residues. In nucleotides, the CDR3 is TGCAGTGCTAGGGGCCCGGGACTAGCGGGGGGCGGGGAGACCCAGTACTTC. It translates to CSARGPGLAGGGETQYF.

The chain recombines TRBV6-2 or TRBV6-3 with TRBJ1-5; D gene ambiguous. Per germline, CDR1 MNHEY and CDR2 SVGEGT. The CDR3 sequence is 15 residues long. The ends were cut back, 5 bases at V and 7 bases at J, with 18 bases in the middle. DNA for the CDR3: TGTGCCAGCAGTATTCCTCCCCGAGGAGGCCAGCCCCAGCATTTT. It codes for CASSIPPRGGQPQHF.

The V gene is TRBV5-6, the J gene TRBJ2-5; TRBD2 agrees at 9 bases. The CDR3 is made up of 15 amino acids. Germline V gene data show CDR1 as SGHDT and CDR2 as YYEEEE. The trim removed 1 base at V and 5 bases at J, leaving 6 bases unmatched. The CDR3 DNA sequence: TGTGCCAGCAGCTTGACGCGGGGGGGAGGTGAGACCCAGTACTTC. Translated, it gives CASSLTRGGGETQYF.

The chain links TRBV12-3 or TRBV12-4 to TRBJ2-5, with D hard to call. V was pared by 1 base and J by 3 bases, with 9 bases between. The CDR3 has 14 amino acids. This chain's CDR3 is CASSLVGYKETQYF. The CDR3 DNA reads TGTGCCAGCAGTTTAGTAGGCTACAAAGAGACCCAGTACTTC.

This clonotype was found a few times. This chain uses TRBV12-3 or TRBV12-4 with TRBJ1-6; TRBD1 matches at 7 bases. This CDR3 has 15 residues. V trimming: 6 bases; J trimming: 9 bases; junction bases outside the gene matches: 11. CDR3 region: CASSRGGAFGSPLHF. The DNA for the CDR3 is TGTGCCAGCAGCCGAGGGGGCGCCTTTGGTTCACCCCTCCACTTT.

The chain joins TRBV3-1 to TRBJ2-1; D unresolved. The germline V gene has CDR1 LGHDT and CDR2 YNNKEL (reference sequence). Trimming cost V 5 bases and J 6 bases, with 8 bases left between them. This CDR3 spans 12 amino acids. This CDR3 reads CASSKYPNEQFF. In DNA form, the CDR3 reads TGTGCCAGCAGCAAATATCCCAATGAGCAGTTCTTC.

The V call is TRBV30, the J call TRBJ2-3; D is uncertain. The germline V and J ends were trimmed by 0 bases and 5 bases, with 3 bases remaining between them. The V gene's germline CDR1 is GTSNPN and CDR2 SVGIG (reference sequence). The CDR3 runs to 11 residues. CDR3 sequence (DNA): TGTGCCTGGAGTGTAGGAGATACGCAGTATTTT. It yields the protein CAWSVGDTQYF.